These 7 T cell receptor beta chains originate from one sample sequenced in a study of a mutant IDH1 vaccine in newly diagnosed glioma. Time point denoted: week 23, last vaccination. Each vaccine dose was 300 ug of mutant IDH1 20-mer peptide, with topical imiquimod. These receptors have no identified antigens. Libraries were prepared by immunoSEQ multiplex PCR; TCRdb keeps only in-frame clonotypes and omits some of them. The data show around 60,000 clones, 70% to 90% seen once. This sample comprised PBMCs, obtained from a glioma patient whose treatment included an IDH1 peptide vaccine. The receptors were gathered from a man aged 25-45 years with glioma.

The rearrangement joins TRBV5-5 to TRBJ2-1; D call uncertain. The V end lost 2 bases, the J end lost 8 bases, and 8 bases lay between the germline ends. The CDR3 consists of 12 residues. CDR1 and CDR2 from the germline V gene are SGHKS and YYEKEE (reference sequence). The CDR3 here is CASSFRAHEQFF. The CDR3 region has the DNA TGTGCCAGCAGCTTTAGGGCCCATGAGCAGTTCTTC.

The rearrangement joins TRBV6-6 to TRBJ2-5; D is unresolved. Germline V CDR1 and CDR2: MNHNY, SVGAGI (reference sequence). The ends were cut back, 2 bases at V and 1 base at J, with 2 bases in the middle. This CDR3 comprises 12 residues. CDR3 in amino acids: CASSYSQETQYF. CDR3 coding DNA: TGTGCCAGCAGTTACAGCCAAGAGACCCAGTACTTC.

J is TRBJ2-7 and V is TRBV6-6, with TRBD1 identical over 11 bases. The CDR3 has 14 residues. V shed 5 bases and J 6 bases; nucleotides not matched to a gene: 6. CDR1 MNHNY and CDR2 SVGAGI come from the germline V gene (reference sequence). CDR3 bases: TGTGCCAGCAGTAAACTCGGGACAGGGGGCGAGCAGTACTTC. Amino acids: CASSKLGTGGEQYF.

The V call is TRBV5-4, the J call TRBJ2-3, with 7 bases matching TRBD2. V lost 0 bases, J lost 6 bases, and 7 bases stayed unmatched. CDR3 size: 15 residues. Germline-derived CDR1 and CDR2 are SGHNT and YYREEE (reference sequence). CDR3 region: CASSLEGAGRDTQYF. CDR3 nucleotide sequence: TGTGCCAGCAGCTTGGAAGGAGCGGGAAGGGATACGCAGTATTTT.

The chain is built from TRBV7-6 and TRBJ1-1, with a weak D call TRBD1 (6 bases). Trimming took off 1 base at V and 5 bases at J, with 14 bases between the two ends. CDR3 length: 15 amino acids. The germline CDR1 and CDR2 sequences are SGHVS and FNYEAQ. CDR3: CASSLDEGVRTEAFF. The DNA of the CDR3 is TGTGCCAGCAGCTTAGATGAGGGGGTTAGAACTGAAGCTTTCTTT.

The chain joins TRBV29-1 to TRBJ1-2, with D maybe TRBD1 (5 bases). Germline CDR1 SQVTM, CDR2 ANQGSEA. The CDR3 totals 14 residues. Trimming left V 2 bases short and J 10 bases short, with 20 bases between. DNA of the CDR3: TGCAGCGTTGAATCAGGGCAGGGAGTGTTCGACTACACCTTC. It specifies CSVESGQGVFDYTF.

V gene TRBV6-1 combines with J gene TRBJ1-5; no firm D call. The V end was cut by 8 bases, the J end by 0 bases, with 11 bases between. The CDR3 loop spans 14 amino acids. Per the germline V gene, CDR1 is MNHNS and CDR2 is SASEGT. CDR3 DNA: TGTGCCAGCGAGATCAGAAATAGCAATCAGCCCCAGCATTTT. This translates into CASEIRNSNQPQHF.